A single sample gave rise to the 18 T cell receptor beta chains below, sequenced in a study of cytomegalovirus exposure and HLA in healthy donors. Primers: 60 Vbeta forward and 13 Jbeta reverse. TCRdb's copy holds only in-frame clones and misses some; the assay was immunoSEQ multiplex PCR. The sample lists about 200,000 clones; about 80% were seen once. Sequencing was done on a sample of PBMCs. The receptors were gathered from a girl aged 10 to 17 in good health and CMV-seronegative.

The chain recombines TRBV21-1 with TRBJ2-6; the table's D call TRBD1 went unverified against the DNA. TRBV21-1 is reported as a pseudogene. This CDR3 region has 19 residues. CDR3: CASSKASRDRLEGANVLTF. The CDR3 region has the DNA TGTGCCAGCAGCAAAGCATCAAGGGACAGGCTAGAAGGGGCCAACGTCCTGACTTTC.

V and J are TRBV6-7 and TRBJ2-5; D possibly corresponds to TRBD1 (7 bases). The J call is doubtful: the DNA matches TRBJ2-7 better. TRBV6-7 is an ORF, and what it does is uncertain. The CDR3 is made up of 21 amino acids. The CDR3 here is CASSYSKGGTRVAQGVHEQYF. DNA for the CDR3: TGTGCCAGCAGTTACTCGAAAGGGGGGACTCGGGTCGCCCAGGGGGTCCACGAGCAGTACTTC.

The rearrangement joins TRBV5-5 to TRBJ2-6; TRBD2 is a possible D gene (5 bases). V lost 3 bases to trimming and J lost 0 bases, with 10 bases between them. There are 16 residues in the CDR3. The germline V gene encodes CDR1 SGHKS and CDR2 YYEKEE (reference sequence). DNA of the CDR3: TGTGCCAGCAGCTCGGACTGGAACTCTGGGGCCAACGTCCTGACTTTC. Translating it yields CASSSDWNSGANVLTF.

This clone showed up just once. The V and J genes are TRBV27 and TRBJ2-1; tentative D call: TRBD2 (6 bases). CDR1 MNHEY and CDR2 SMNVEV come from the germline V gene (reference sequence). This CDR3 region has 17 residues. V gave up 4 bases and J gave up 4 bases, with 20 bases separating them. The CDR3 protein is CASSWGTAGLEYNEQFF. Here the CDR3 DNA reads TGTGCCAGCAGTTGGGGGACGGCGGGACTGGAGTACAATGAGCAGTTCTTC.

This chain connects TRBV19 to TRBJ2-1; 7 bases are a match to TRBD2. CDR1 and CDR2 (germline): LNHDA, SQIVND (reference sequence). The CDR3 is made up of 15 amino acids. Germline trimming cut 7 bases from V and 3 bases from J; bases unmatched to any gene: 9. The CDR3 loop reads CASTPGRTVYNEQFF. The CDR3 DNA follows: TGTGCCAGTACTCCCGGGAGGACCGTCTACAATGAGCAGTTCTTC.

The rearrangement links TRBV5-1 to TRBJ2-3, with D tentatively TRBD2 (6 bases). This CDR3 is built from 15 residues. The germline V gene has CDR1 SGHRS and CDR2 YFSETQ. Trimming took 1 base from V and 2 from J, leaving 11 bases between them. The CDR3 protein is CASSLSSGYTDTQYF. In DNA form, the CDR3 reads TGCGCCAGCAGCTTGAGTAGCGGATACACAGATACGCAGTATTTT.

The chain combines TRBV5-6 with TRBJ2-3, with TRBD1 matching 7 bases. J gave up 2 bases and V 0 bases, and 6 bases lay outside the gene matches. CDR1 and CDR2 (germline): SGHDT, YYEEEE. This CDR3 comprises 16 residues. CDR3 in amino acids: CASSLDRGTLTDTQYF. CDR3 bases: TGTGCCAGCAGCTTGGACAGGGGAACCCTCACAGATACGCAGTATTTT.

The chain joins TRBV29-1 to TRBJ2-1; maybe TRBD2 (7 bases). Trimming removed 5 bases at V and 0 bases at J, with 26 bases between. This CDR3 has 19 residues. Germline assignment: CDR1 SQVTM and CDR2 ANQGSEA. In nucleotides, the CDR3 is TGCAGCGTTTTTCGGACAGACCGAACTAGCGAGAGCTCCTACAATGAGCAGTTCTTC. Amino acids: CSVFRTDRTSESSYNEQFF.

About this clone: The sample contains more than one DNA sequence encoding this CDR3. The chain employs TRBV4-1 and TRBJ1-5, with no clear D. The length of the CDR3 is 16 residues. Trimming shortened V by 1 base and J by 5 bases, and 15 bases separated the two germline ends. Germline V gives CDR1 MGHRA, CDR2 YSYEKL. The CDR3 region has the DNA TGCGCCAGCAGCCAAGTCCCGGGGTGGAAGGATCAGCCCCAGCATTTT. Amino acids: CASSQVPGWKDQPQHF.

This sequence joins TRBV4-1 and TRBJ2-7; D gene ambiguous. V was clipped by 0 bases and J by 4 bases, with 7 bases between them. CDR3 size: 13 residues. The germline V gene encodes CDR1 MGHRA and CDR2 YSYEKL. The CDR3 protein is CASSQEREYEQYF. Here the CDR3 DNA reads TGCGCCAGCAGCCAAGAGCGTGAGTACGAGCAGTACTTC.

The chain combines TRBV15 with TRBJ2-7; no definite D call. Germline-derived CDR1 and CDR2 are LNHNV and YYDKDF (reference sequence). This CDR3 spans 16 amino acids. Trimming shortened V by 0 bases and J by 3 bases, and 15 bases separated the two germline ends. The CDR3 sequence: CATSRDPRPSLYEQYF. The CDR3 nucleotides are TGTGCCACCAGCAGAGATCCGCGGCCATCCCTCTACGAGCAGTACTTC.

V is TRBV5-1 and J is TRBJ1-1; weak D call: TRBD1 (5 bases). CDR3 length: 14 amino acids. From germline, CDR1 is SGHRS and CDR2 YFSETQ. Trimming cost V 0 bases and J 6 bases, with 12 bases left between them. The CDR3 is CASSLGGRGPEAFF. CDR3 sequence (DNA): TGCGCCAGCAGCTTGGGAGGGAGGGGCCCTGAAGCTTTCTTT.

The chain links TRBV6-1 to TRBJ1-5; D is ambiguous. There are 13 residues in the CDR3. Trimming took 5 bases from V and 3 from J, leaving 8 bases between them. Per the germline V gene, CDR1 is MNHNS and CDR2 is SASEGT. The CDR3: CASSTVLNQPQHF. The CDR3 region has the DNA TGTGCCAGCAGTACGGTGCTCAATCAGCCCCAGCATTTT.

This clone was counted only a few times. This chain connects TRBV5-1 to TRBJ1-1; 8 bases fit TRBD1. V shed 0 bases and J 0 bases; nucleotides not matched to a gene: 7. Germline V gene sequence: CDR1 SGHRS, CDR2 YFSETQ. This CDR3 is 17 amino acids long. The CDR3 spells CASSLEGRTGLNTEAFF. CDR3 in DNA: TGCGCCAGCAGCTTGGAGGGGCGGACAGGGTTGAACACTGAAGCTTTCTTT.

The chain combines TRBV28 with TRBJ1-4, with D maybe TRBD1 (6 bases). The germline gives CDR1 MDHEN, CDR2 SYDVKM. The CDR3 runs 15 residues. V was cut by 2 bases and J by 5 bases, with 12 bases left in between. The CDR3 loop is CASSLAGDENEKLFF. CDR3 DNA: TGTGCCAGCAGTTTAGCAGGGGACGAGAATGAAAAACTGTTTTTT.

The chain joins TRBV5-1 to TRBJ1-3; a possible D gene is TRBD1 (5 bases). V was pared by 0 bases and J by 2 bases, with 6 bases between. CDR3 length: 14 residues. Germline CDR1 is SGHRS and CDR2 is YFSETQ. The CDR3 sequence: CASSLEGTGNTIYF. The CDR3 region has the DNA TGCGCCAGCAGCTTGGAGGGGACTGGAAACACCATATATTTT.

This clone was found a few times. V usage is TRBV6-5 and J usage is TRBJ1-1, with D unresolved. The ends were cut back, 2 bases at V and 0 bases at J, with 13 bases in the middle. The CDR3 is 16 residues long. CDR1 is MNHEY and CDR2 is SVGAGI in the germline V gene. CDR3 DNA: TGTGCCAGCAGTTACCTCCCGGAGATCCTGAACACTGAAGCTTTCTTT. Protein product: CASSYLPEILNTEAFF.

J is TRBJ1-2 and V is TRBV5-6; D may be TRBD1 (6 bases). Trimming took off 2 bases at V and 2 bases at J, with 7 bases between the two ends. The V gene's germline CDR1 is SGHDT and CDR2 YYEEEE. The CDR3 sequence is 13 residues long. The chain's CDR3 is CASSFQGNYGYTF. CDR3 nucleotide sequence: TGTGCCAGCAGCTTCCAGGGGAACTATGGCTACACCTTC.